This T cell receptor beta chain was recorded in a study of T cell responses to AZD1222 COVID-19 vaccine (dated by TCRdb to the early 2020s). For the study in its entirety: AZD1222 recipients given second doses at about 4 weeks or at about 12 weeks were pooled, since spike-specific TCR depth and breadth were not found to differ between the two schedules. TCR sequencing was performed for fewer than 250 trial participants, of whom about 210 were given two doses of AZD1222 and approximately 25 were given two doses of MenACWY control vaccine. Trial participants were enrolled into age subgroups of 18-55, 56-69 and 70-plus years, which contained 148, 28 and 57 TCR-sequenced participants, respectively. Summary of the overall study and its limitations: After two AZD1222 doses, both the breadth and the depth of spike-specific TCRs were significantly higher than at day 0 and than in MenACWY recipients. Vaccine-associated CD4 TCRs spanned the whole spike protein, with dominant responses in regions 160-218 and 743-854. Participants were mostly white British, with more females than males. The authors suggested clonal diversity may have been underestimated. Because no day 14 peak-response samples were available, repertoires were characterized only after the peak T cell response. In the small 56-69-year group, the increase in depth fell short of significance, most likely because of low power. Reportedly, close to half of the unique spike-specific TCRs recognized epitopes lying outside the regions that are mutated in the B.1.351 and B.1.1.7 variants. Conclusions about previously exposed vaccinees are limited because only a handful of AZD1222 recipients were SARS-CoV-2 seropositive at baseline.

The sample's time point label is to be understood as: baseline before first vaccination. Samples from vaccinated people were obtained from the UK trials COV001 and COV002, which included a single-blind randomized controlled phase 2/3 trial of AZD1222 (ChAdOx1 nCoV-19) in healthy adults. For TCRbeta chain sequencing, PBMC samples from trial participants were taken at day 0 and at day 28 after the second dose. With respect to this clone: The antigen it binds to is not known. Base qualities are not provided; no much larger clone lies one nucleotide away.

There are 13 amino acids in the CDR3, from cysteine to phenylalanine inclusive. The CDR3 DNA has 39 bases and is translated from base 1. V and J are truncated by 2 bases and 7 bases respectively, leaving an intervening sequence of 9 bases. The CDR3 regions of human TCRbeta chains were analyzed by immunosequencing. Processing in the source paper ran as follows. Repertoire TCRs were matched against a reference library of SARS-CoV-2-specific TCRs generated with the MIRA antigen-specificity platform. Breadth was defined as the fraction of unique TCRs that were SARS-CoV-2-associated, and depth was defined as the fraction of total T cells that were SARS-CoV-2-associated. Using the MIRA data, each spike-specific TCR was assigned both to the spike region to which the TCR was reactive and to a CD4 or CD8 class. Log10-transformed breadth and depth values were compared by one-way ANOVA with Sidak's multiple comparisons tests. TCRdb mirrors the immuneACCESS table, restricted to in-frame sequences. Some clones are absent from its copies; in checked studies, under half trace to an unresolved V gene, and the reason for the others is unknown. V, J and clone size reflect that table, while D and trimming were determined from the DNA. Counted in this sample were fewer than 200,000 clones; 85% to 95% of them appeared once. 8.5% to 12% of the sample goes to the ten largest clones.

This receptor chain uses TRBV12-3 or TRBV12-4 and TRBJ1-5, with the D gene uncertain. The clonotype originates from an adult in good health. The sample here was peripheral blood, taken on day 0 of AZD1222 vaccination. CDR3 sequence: CASSLHGVQPQHF. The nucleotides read TGTGCCAGCAGTTTACATGGGGTCCAGCCCCAGCATTTT.